This TCR beta chain was sequenced during a study of CD8 T cells in Susac syndrome. Germline V gene lookup returns CDR1 SQVTM and CDR2 ANQGSEA. The CDR3 has 16 residues. RNA totalling about 0.5 to 1 ug underwent reverse transcription with random hexamers. TCRdb independently ran MiXCR on the immunoSEQ multiplex PCR reads; one entry per CDR3 protein. The sample holds about 120,000 distinct CDR3 sequences, about 90% seen once. The chain recombines TRBV29-1 with TRBJ2-1; TRBD2 aligns across 8 bases. Sequences were obtained from CD8+ T cells from PBMCs. This TCR was recovered from a human donor in good health. This CDR3 is CRGLRGMRLAGNEQFF. For the CDR3, the DNA is TGCAGGGGATTGCGCGGGATGCGGCTAGCGGGCAATGAGCAGTTCTTC.